The T cell receptor beta chain under discussion was sequenced for a study of shared clonotypes between healthy human individuals. Study-level points and caveats: Expectations were that clonotype sharing among donors would be affected by sequencing depth.

Authors' data handling: Junction-only sequences produced by ImmunoSEQ had no quality scores, so filtering differed. Clones were sequenced by immunoSEQ multiplex PCR, and TCRdb holds only the in-frame ones, with some missing. That table is the source of V, J and clone size, and D and trimming were worked out from the DNA. Here the sample spans about 2.3 million clones, roughly 92% being singletons. Turning to this clone: The antigen is not known.

The sequence was collected from a man between 18 and 35 years old in good health. Some clones in this sample may be carry-over from other donors' samples. The sample consisted of naive CD4+ T cells from PBMCs. Subset described: CD45RA+ positively selected.

In DNA form, the CDR3 reads TGTGCCTGGAGGCGGACTAGCGGGAGGATCAATGAGCAGTTCTTC. Protein product: CAWRRTSGRINEQFF. V gene TRBV30 combines with J gene TRBJ2-1; 14 bases match TRBD2. The trim removed 3 bases at V and 6 bases at J, leaving 4 bases unmatched. This CDR3 region has 15 residues. Per the germline V gene, CDR1 is GTSNPN and CDR2 is SVGIG (reference sequence).